The 10 T cell receptor beta chains reported below all come from one sample, sequenced in a study of radiotherapy plus CTLA-4 blockade in lung cancer. Produced via immunoSEQ multiplex PCR; TCRdb's table is partial and in-frame only. The sample contains more than 100,000 clones, 85% to 90% of which appear only once. This specimen was peripheral blood, taken from a patient treated with radiotherapy plus ipilimumab. These receptors were taken from a human donor with non-small cell lung cancer that progressed on radiotherapy plus ipilimumab.

CDR3 residues: CSADPTYEQYF. In nucleotides, the CDR3 is TGCAGTGCTGATCCTACCTACGAGCAGTACTTC. This sequence joins TRBV20-1 and TRBJ2-7, with D unresolved. V gave up 5 bases and J gave up 2 bases, with 7 bases separating them. CDR1 and CDR2 (germline): DFQATT, SNEGSKA (reference sequence). This CDR3 contains 11 residues.

This clone was detected once. CDR3 sequence reads: CASSSWAPGSTDTQYF. CDR3 in DNA: TGCGCCAGCAGCTCTTGGGCGCCGGGTAGCACAGATACGCAGTATTTT. The J gene is TRBJ2-3, the V gene TRBV5-1; D ambiguous. The V and J ends lost 3 bases and 0 bases respectively, with 14 bases between them. The germline V gene has CDR1 SGHRS and CDR2 YFSETQ. This CDR3 is built from 16 residues.

The genes are TRBV7-8 and TRBJ2-3, with D perhaps matching TRBD1 (6 bases). V shed 1 base and J shed 1 base, with 12 bases lying between them. The CDR3 extends over 16 amino acids. Per the germline V gene, CDR1 is SGHVS and CDR2 is FQNEAQ. This chain's CDR3 is CASSLGQGLGTDTQYF. In DNA form, the CDR3 reads TGTGCCAGCAGCTTAGGGCAGGGGCTGGGCACAGATACGCAGTATTTT.

The chain's CDR3 is CASSRTSGNTDTQYF. DNA for the CDR3: TGTGCCAGCAGCCGCACTAGCGGAAACACAGATACGCAGTATTTT. The V call is TRBV7-3, the J call TRBJ2-3; 8 nucleotides line up with TRBD2. The CDR3 contains 15 residues. J lost 2 bases, V lost 5 bases, and 6 bases had no gene match. Germline V gives CDR1 SGHTA, CDR2 FQGTGA. Full variable domain (remainder filled in from reference TRBV7-3 and TRBJ2-3): GAGVSQTPSNKVTEKGKYVELRCDPISGHTALYWYRQSLGQGPEFLIYFQGTGAADDSGLPNDRFFAVRPEGSVSTLKIQRTERGDSAVYLCASSRTSGNTDTQYFGPGTRLTVL.

The chain uses TRBV6-6 and TRBJ1-1; a weak D match, TRBD1 (6 bases). The CDR3 spans 14 residues. V shed 0 bases and J shed 7 bases, with 12 bases lying between them. The germline V gene has CDR1 MNHNY and CDR2 SVGAGI (reference sequence). The CDR3 is CASSYSPLRGEAFF. DNA for the CDR3: TGTGCCAGCAGTTACTCCCCCCTCAGGGGTGAAGCTTTCTTT.

The rearrangement joins TRBV6-1 to TRBJ1-1; TRBD1 agrees at 9 bases. J lost 4 bases, V lost 2 bases, and 2 bases had no gene match. In germline, CDR1 is MNHNS, CDR2 SASEGT. The CDR3 is made up of 14 amino acids. The CDR3: CASSETGGVTEAFF. DNA for the CDR3: TGTGCCAGCAGTGAAACAGGGGGCGTCACTGAAGCTTTCTTT.

V and J are TRBV27 and TRBJ1-1, with a possible D match to TRBD1 (6 bases). Germline-derived CDR1 and CDR2 are MNHEY and SMNVEV (reference sequence). The ends were cut back, 3 bases at V and 3 bases at J, with 11 bases in the middle. The CDR3 consists of 14 residues. For the CDR3, the DNA is TGTGCCAGCAGTTTGTGGGGGGCTGACACTGAAGCTTTCTTT. Translation gives CASSLWGADTEAFF.

The V call is TRBV18, the J call TRBJ2-7, with TRBD2 matching 12 bases. Germline trimming cut 3 bases from V and 5 bases from J; bases unmatched to any gene: 5. From germline, CDR1 is KGHSH and CDR2 LQKENI. CDR3 length: 15 amino acids. In DNA form, the CDR3 reads TGTGCCAGCTCACCTCTAGCGGGAGGGGATGACGAGCAGTACTTC. Translation gives CASSPLAGGDDEQYF.

The rearrangement uses TRBV5-1 and TRBJ2-2, with 8 bases identical to TRBD2. V was clipped by 2 bases and J by 5 bases; unmatched bases: 5. Germline V CDR1 and CDR2: SGHRS, YFSETQ. This CDR3 is built from 15 residues. This CDR3 reads CASSFTSGTTGELFF. CDR3 sequence (DNA): TGCGCCAGCAGCTTTACTAGCGGTACGACCGGGGAGCTGTTTTTT.

The V and J genes are TRBV7-8 and TRBJ2-6, with unresolved D. Between the trimmed V and J ends, which lost 1 base and 1 base, there was a span of 2 bases. The CDR3 loop spans 14 amino acids. Germline V gene sequence: CDR1 SGHVS, CDR2 FQNEAQ. CDR3 bases: TGTGCCAGCAGCTTAGGGTCTGGGGCCAACGTCCTGACTTTC. Encoded protein: CASSLGSGANVLTF.